Detailed here is one T cell receptor (beta chain). CDR1 SGHKS and CDR2 YYEKEE come from the germline V gene (reference sequence). V lost 4 bases, J lost 6 bases, and 8 bases stayed unmatched. This CDR3 has 14 amino acids. This sample stems from a study of T cells after yellow fever vaccination. TCRdb re-called the 5' RACE reads with MiXCR, one entry per CDR3 protein. The sample carries just over 300,000 distinct CDR3 sequences, roughly 3.5% recorded once. The TCR was taken from a young man who received the YFV17D yellow fever vaccine. The sequencing used PBMCs, collected on the day of the yellow fever booster vaccination. The J gene is TRBJ2-3, the V gene TRBV5-5, with 7 bases identical to TRBD2. CDR3 in amino acids: CASSLSRLADTQYF. CDR3 sequence (DNA): TGTGCCAGCAGCCTTTCCCGACTAGCCGATACGCAGTATTTT.